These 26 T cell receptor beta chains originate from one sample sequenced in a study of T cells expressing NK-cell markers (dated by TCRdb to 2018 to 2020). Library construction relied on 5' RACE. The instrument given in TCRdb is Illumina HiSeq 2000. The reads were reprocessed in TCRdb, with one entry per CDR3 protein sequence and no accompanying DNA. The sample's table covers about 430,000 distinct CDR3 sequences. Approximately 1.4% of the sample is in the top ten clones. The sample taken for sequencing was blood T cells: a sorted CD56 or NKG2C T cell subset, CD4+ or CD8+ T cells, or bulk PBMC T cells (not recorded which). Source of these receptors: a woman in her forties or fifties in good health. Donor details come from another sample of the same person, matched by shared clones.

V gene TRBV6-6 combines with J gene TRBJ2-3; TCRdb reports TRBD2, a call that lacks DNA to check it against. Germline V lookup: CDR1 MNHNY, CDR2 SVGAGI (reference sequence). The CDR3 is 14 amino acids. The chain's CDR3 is CASSPLAPPDTQYF.

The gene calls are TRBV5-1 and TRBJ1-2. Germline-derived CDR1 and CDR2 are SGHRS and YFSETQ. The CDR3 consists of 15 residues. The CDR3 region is CASSLEVATNYGYTF.

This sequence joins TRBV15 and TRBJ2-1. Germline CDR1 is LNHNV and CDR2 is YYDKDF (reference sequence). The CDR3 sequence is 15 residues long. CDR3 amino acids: CATRSLREVVNEQFF.

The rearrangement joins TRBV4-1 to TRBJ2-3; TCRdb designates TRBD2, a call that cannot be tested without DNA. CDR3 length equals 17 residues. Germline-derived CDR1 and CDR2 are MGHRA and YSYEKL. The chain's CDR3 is CASSQTQAGAGPDTQYF.

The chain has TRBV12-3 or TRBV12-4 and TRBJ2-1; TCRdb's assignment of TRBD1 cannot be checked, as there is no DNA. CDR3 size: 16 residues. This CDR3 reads CASSQGLGSSYNEQFF.

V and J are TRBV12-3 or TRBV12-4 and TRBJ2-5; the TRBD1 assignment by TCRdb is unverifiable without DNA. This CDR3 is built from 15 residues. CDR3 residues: CASSPQGAMQETQYF.

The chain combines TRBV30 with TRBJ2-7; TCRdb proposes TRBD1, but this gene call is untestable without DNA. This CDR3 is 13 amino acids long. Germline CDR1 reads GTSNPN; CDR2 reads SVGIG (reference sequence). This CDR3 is CAWSTARRGEQYF.

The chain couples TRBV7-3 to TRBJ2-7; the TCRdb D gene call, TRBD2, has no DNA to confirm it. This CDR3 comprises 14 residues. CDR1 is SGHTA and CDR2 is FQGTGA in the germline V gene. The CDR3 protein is CASSLASGPYEQYF.

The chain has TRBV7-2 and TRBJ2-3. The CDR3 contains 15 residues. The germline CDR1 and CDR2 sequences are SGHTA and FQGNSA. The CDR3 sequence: CASSLGSLTTDTQYF.

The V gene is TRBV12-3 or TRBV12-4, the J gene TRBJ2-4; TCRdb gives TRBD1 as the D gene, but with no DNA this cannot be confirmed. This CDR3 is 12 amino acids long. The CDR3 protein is CASSWDRGRKYF.

This CDR3 reads CASSFATGAPTEAFF. V is TRBV11-2 and J is TRBJ1-1; TCRdb picks TRBD1, but there is no DNA to check that call. The CDR3 length is 15 residues. Per germline, CDR1 SGHAT and CDR2 FQNNGV.

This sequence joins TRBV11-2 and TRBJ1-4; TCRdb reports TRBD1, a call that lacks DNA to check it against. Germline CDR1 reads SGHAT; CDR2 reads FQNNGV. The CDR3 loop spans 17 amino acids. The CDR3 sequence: CASSLEIIGGANEKLFF.

The CDR3 reads CASSPHRGGDTEAFF. This rearrangement joins TRBV3-1 to TRBJ1-1; TCRdb designates TRBD1, a call that cannot be tested without DNA. Germline V gene data show CDR1 as LGHDT and CDR2 as YNNKEL (reference sequence). This CDR3 has 15 residues.

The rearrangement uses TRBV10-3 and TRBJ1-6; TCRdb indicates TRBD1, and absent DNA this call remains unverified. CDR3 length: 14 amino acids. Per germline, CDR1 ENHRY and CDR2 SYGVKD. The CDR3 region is CAIRPGGENSPLHF.

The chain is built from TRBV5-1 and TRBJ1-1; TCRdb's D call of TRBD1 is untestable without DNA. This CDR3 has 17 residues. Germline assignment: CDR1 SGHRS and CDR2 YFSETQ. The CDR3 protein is CASSPPKRGDMNTEAFF.

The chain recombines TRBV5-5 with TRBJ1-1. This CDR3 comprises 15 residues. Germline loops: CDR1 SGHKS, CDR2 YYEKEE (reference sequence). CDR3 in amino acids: CASSLSVTVNTEAFF.

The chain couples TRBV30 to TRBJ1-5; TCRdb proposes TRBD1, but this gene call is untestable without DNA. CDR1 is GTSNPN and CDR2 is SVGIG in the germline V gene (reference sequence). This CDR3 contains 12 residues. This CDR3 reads CAWGQFNQPQHF.

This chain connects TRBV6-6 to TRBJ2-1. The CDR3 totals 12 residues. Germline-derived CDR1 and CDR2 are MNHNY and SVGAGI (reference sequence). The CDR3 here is CASRDPIDEQFF.

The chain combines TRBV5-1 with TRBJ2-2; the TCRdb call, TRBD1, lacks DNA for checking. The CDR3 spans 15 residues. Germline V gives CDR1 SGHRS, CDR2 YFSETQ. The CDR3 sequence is CASSSLQGYTGELFF. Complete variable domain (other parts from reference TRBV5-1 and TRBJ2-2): KAGVTQTPRYLIKTRGQQVTLSCSPISGHRSVSWYQQTPGQGLQFLFEYFSETQRNKGNFPGRFSGRQFSNSRSEMNVSTLELGDSALYLCASSSLQGYTGELFFGEGSRLTVL.

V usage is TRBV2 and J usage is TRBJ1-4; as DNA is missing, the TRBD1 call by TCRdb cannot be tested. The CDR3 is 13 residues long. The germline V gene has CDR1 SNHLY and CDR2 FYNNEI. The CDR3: CASSEQGNEKLFF.

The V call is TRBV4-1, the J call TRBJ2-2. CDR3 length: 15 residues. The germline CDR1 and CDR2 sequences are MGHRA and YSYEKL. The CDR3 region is CASSQVIVGTGELFF.

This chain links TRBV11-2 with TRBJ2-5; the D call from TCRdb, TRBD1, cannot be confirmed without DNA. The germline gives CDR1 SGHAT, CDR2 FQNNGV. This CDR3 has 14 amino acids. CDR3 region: CASSPGPPKETQYF.

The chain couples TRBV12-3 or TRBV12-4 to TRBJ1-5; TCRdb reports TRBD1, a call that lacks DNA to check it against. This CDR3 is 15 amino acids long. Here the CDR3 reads CASSPGRRSNQPQHF.

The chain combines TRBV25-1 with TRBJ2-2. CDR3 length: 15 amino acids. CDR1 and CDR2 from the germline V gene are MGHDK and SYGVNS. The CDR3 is CASSESSLRTGELFF.

This chain's CDR3 is CASSHLTSPEQFF. The genes are TRBV4-2 and TRBJ2-1; TCRdb returns TRBD2, unconfirmable since there is no DNA. There are 13 residues in the CDR3. Germline-derived CDR1 and CDR2 are LGHNA and YNFKEQ.

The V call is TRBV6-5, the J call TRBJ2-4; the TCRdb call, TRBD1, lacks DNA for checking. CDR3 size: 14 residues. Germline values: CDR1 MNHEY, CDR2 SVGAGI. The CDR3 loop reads CASSPQGVENIQYF.